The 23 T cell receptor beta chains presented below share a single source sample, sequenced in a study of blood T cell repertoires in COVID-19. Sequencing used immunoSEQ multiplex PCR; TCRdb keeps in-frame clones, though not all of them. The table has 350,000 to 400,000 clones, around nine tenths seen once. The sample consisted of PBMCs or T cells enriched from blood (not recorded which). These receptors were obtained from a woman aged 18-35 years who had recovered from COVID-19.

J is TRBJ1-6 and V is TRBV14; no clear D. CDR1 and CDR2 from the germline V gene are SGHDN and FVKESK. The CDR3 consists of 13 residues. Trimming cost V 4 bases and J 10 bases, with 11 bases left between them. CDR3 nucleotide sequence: TGTGCCAGCAGCCCCTCGGGGAGCTCACCCCTCCACTTT. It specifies CASSPSGSSPLHF. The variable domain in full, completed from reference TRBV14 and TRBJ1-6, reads EAGVTQFPSHSVIEKGQTVTLRCDPISGHDNLYWYRRVMGKEIKFLLHFVKESKQDESGMPNNRFLAERTGGTYSTLKVQPAELEDSGVYFCASSPSGSSPLHFGNGTRLTVT.

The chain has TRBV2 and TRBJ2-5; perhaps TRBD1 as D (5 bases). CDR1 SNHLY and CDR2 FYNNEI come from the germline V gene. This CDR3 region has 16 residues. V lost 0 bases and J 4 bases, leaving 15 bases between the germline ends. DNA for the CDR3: TGTGCCAGCAGTGAAGCCACGTCCAGGGCGCGAGAGACCCAGTACTTC. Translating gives CASSEATSRARETQYF. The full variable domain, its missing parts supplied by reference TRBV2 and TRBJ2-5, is EPEVTQTPSHQVTQMGQEVILRCVPISNHLYFYWYRQILGQKVEFLVSFYNNEISEKSEIFDDQFSVERPDGSNFTLKIRSTKLEDSAMYFCASSEATSRARETQYFGPGTRLLVL.

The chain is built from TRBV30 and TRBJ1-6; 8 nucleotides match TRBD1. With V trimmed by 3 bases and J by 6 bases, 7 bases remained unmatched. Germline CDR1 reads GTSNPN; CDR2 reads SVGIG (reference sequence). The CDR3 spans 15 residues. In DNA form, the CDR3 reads TGTGCCTGGAGCAGGACAGGGACCATTAATTCACCCCTCCACTTT. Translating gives CAWSRTGTINSPLHF.

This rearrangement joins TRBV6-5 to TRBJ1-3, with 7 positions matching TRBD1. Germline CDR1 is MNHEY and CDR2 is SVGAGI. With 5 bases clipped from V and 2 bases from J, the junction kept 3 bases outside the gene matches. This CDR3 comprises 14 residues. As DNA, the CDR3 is TGTGCCAGCAGTCCTACAGGGGCTGGAAACACCATATATTTT. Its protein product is CASSPTGAGNTIYF.

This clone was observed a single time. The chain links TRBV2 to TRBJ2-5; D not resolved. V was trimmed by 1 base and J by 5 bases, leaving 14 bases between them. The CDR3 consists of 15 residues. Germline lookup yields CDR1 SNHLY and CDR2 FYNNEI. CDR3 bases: TGTGCCAGCAGTGAAGGGGTCCTCAACGGGGAGACCCAGTACTTC. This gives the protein CASSEGVLNGETQYF.

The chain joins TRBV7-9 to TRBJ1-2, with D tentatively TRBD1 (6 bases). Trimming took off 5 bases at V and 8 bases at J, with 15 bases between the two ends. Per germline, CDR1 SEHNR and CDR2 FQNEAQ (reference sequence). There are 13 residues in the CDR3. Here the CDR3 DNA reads TGTGCCAGCAGCCCCGGGGGGGGCCGGGGCTACACCTTC. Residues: CASSPGGGRGYTF.

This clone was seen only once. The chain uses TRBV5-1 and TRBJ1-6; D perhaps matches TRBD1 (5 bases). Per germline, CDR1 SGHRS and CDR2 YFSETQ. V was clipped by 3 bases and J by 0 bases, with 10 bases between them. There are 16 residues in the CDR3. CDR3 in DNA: TGCGCCAGCAGCTCGACAGTCAGCTCCTATAATTCACCCCTCCACTTT. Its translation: CASSSTVSSYNSPLHF. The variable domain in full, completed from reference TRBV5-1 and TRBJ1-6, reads KAGVTQTPRYLIKTRGQQVTLSCSPISGHRSVSWYQQTPGQGLQFLFEYFSETQRNKGNFPGRFSGRQFSNSRSEMNVSTLELGDSALYLCASSSTVSSYNSPLHFGNGTRLTVT.

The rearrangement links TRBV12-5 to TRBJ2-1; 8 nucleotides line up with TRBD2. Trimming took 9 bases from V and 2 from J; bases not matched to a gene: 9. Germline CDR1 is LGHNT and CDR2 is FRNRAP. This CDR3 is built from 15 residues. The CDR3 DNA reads TGTGCTAGCACCCCGAGCGGGGGCCCCTACAATGAGCAGTTCTTC. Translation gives CASTPSGGPYNEQFF. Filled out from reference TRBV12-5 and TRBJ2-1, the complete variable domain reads DARVTQTPRHKVTEMGQEVTMRCQPILGHNTVFWYRQTMMQGLELLAYFRNRAPLDDSGMPKDRFSAEMPDATLATLKIQPSEPRDSAVYFCASTPSGGPYNEQFFGPGTRLTVL.

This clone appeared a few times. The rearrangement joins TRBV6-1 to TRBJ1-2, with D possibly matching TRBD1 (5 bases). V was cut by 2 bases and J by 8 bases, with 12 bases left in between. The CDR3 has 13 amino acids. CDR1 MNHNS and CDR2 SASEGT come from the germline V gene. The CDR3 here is CASSERIGAGYTF. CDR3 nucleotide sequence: TGTGCCAGCAGTGAACGGATAGGGGCCGGCTACACCTTC.

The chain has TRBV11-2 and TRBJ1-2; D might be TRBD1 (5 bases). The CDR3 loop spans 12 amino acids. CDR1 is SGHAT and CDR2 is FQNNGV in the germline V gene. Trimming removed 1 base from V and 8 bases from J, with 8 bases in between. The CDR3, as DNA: TGTGCCAGCAGCTTAGGGGGGGTAGGCTACACCTTC. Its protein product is CASSLGGVGYTF.

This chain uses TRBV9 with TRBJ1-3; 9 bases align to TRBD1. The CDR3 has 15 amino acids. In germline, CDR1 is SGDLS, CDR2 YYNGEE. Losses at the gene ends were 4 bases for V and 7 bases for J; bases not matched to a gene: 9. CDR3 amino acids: CASSKGTGNINTIYF. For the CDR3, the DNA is TGTGCCAGCAGCAAGGGGACAGGGAATATCAACACCATATATTTT.

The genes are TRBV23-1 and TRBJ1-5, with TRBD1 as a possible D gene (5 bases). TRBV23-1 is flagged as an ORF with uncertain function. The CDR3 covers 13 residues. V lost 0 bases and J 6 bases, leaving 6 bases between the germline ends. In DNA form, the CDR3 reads TGCGCCAGCAGTCAATCGGGGGGTCAGCCCCAGCATTTT. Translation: CASSQSGGQPQHF.

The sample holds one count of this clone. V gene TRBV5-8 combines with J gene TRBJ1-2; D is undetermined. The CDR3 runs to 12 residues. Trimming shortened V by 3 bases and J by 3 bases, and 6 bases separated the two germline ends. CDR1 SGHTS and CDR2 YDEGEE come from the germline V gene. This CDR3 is CASSSLDYGYTF. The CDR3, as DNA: TGTGCCAGCAGCTCCCTCGACTATGGCTACACCTTC.

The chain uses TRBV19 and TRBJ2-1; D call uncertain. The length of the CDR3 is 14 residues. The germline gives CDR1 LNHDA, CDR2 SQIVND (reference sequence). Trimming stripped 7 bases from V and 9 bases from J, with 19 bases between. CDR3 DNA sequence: TGTGCCAGTAAATCAGGCTTTGGCTTCACTGAGCAGTTCTTC. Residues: CASKSGFGFTEQFF.

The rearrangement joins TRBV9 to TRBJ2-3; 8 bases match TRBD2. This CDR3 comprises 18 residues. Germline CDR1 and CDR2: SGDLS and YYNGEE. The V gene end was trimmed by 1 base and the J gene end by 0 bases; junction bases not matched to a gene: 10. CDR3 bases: TGTGCCAGCAGCGTAACTGGCGGGGGGACGATAAGCACAGATACGCAGTATTTT. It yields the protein CASSVTGGGTISTDTQYF.

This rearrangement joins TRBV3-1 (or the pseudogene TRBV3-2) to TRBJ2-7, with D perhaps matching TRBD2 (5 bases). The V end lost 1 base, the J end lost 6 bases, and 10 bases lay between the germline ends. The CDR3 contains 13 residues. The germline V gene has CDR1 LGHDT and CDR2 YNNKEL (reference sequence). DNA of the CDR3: TGTGCCAGCAGCCAAGGTACCGGGATCGAGCAGTACTTC. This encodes CASSQGTGIEQYF.

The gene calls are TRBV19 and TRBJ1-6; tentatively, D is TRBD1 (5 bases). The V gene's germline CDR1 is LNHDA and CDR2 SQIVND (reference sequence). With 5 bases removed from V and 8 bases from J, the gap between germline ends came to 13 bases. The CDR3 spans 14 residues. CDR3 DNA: TGTGCCAGTAGTCAGGGAAACTCCTATTCACCCCTCCACTTT. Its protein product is CASSQGNSYSPLHF. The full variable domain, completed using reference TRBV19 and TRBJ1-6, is DGGITQSPKYLFRKEGQNVTLSCEQNLNHDAMYWYRQDPGQGLRLIYYSQIVNDFQKGDIAEGYSVSREKKESFPLTVTSAQKNPTAFYLCASSQGNSYSPLHFGNGTRLTVT.

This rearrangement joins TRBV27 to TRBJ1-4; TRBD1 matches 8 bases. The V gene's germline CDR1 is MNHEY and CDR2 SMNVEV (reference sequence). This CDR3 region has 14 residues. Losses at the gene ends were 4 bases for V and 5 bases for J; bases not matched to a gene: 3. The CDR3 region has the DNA TGTGCCAGCAGTTCATACAGGGGGAATGAAAAACTGTTTTTT. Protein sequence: CASSSYRGNEKLFF.

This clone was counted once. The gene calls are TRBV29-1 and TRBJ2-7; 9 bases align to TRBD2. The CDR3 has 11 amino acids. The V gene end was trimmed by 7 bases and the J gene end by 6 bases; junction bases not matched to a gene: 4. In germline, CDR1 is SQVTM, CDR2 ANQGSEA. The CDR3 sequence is CSAGGGVEQYF. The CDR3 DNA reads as TGCAGCGCCGGCGGGGGGGTCGAGCAGTACTTC.

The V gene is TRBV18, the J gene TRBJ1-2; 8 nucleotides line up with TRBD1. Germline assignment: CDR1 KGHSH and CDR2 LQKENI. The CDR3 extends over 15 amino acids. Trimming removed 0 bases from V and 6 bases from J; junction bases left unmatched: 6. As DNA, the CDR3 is TGTGCCAGCTCACCACCGCGTTTCAGGGGGCATGGCTACACCTTC. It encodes CASSPPRFRGHGYTF.

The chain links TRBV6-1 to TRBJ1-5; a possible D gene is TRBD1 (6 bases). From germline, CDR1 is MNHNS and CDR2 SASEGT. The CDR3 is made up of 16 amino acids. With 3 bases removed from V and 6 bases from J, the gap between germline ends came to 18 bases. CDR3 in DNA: TGTGCCAGCAGTGAGCGGAACAGGGCAGGTTTTCAGCCCCAGCATTTT. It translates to CASSERNRAGFQPQHF.

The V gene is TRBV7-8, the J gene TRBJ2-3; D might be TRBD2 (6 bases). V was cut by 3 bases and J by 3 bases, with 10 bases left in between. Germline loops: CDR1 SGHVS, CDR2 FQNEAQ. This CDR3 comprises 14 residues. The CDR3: CASSFLGLTDTQYF. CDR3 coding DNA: TGTGCCAGCAGCTTCTTAGGACTAACAGATACGCAGTATTTT.

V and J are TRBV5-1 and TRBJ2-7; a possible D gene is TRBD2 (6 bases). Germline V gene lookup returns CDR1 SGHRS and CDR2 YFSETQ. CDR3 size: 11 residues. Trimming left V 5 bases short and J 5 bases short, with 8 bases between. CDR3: CASRLANEQYF. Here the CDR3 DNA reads TGCGCCAGCAGACTAGCCAACGAGCAGTACTTC. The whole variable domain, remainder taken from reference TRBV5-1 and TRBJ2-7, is KAGVTQTPRYLIKTRGQQVTLSCSPISGHRSVSWYQQTPGQGLQFLFEYFSETQRNKGNFPGRFSGRQFSNSRSEMNVSTLELGDSALYLCASRLANEQYFGPGTRLTVT.